This entry lists 14 T cell receptor beta chains sequenced from one sample in a study of CD8 T cells in ankylosing spondylitis (dated by TCRdb to about 2017). Preparation of the library involved 5' RACE. This sample was sequenced with an Illumina HiSeq 2500. The public reads were run again by TCRdb, first through fastp at Q25 and then through MiXCR, and only productive beta chains were kept. Rows are combined by CDR3 protein, so each entry shows the most common genes and DNA. The table for this sample lists over 100,000 distinct CDR3 sequences; approximately 10% of them were counted only once. Clones ranked in the top ten supply about 3.8% of the sample. The sequenced sample consisted of blood, either unsorted or a sorted T cell fraction (not recorded which). Receptors originate from a female donor with ankylosing spondylitis or in good health (not recorded which).

In its sample, this clonotype was seen many times. The chain employs TRBV5-5 and TRBJ1-5, with TRBD1 identical over 7 bases. There are 16 residues in the CDR3. Trimming at V came to 0 bases and at J to 1 base, leaving 4 bases not matched to a gene. Germline CDR1 reads SGHKS; CDR2 reads YYEKEE (reference sequence). As DNA, the CDR3 is TGTGCCAGCAGCTTGGGACAGGGAAGGAGCAATCAGCCCCAGCATTTT. Translation: CASSLGQGRSNQPQHF.

This clonotype was seen many times. The chain combines TRBV6-5 with TRBJ2-1, with 9 bases fitting TRBD1. The CDR3 covers 16 residues. V trimming: 0 bases; J trimming: 7 bases; junction bases outside the gene matches: 7. Germline assignment: CDR1 MNHEY and CDR2 SVGAGI. The CDR3 region is CASSYSAGQGWNEQFF. The CDR3 region has the DNA TGTGCCAGCAGTTACTCCGCAGGACAGGGGTGGAATGAGCAGTTCTTC.

The table lists this clonotype with many counts. This CDR3 reads CSASNTGGNQETQYF. The CDR3 DNA reads as TGCAGTGCTAGCAACACAGGGGGAAACCAAGAGACCCAGTACTTC. The chain has TRBV20-1 and TRBJ2-5, with TRBD1 matching over 8 bases. This CDR3 has 15 residues. Germline V gene data show CDR1 as DFQATT and CDR2 as SNEGSKA (reference sequence). Losses at the gene ends were 3 bases for V and 0 bases for J; bases not matched to a gene: 6.

There are many counts of this clonotype. The chain recombines TRBV9 with TRBJ2-1; TRBD2 is a possible D gene (6 bases). CDR1 is SGDLS and CDR2 is YYNGEE in the germline V gene. This CDR3 has 15 residues. V dropped 0 bases and J dropped 3 bases, with 10 bases sitting between them. This CDR3 reads CASSVGASVYNEQFF. The CDR3 DNA sequence: TGTGCCAGCAGCGTAGGGGCTAGCGTCTACAATGAGCAGTTCTTC.

This clonotype came up many times. V is TRBV5-1 and J is TRBJ1-1, with 7 bases lining up with TRBD1. The CDR3 is 18 residues long. With V trimmed by 1 base and J by 5 bases, 17 bases remained unmatched. The germline CDR1 and CDR2 sequences are SGHRS and YFSETQ. CDR3 in DNA: TGCGCCAGCAGCTTGCAGGGTCAAGCGACAGGGTACGTGACTGAAGCTTTCTTT. Translated: CASSLQGQATGYVTEAFF.

This clonotype has at least ten counts. J is TRBJ2-1 and V is TRBV27, with TRBD2 as a possible D gene (7 bases). This CDR3 region has 16 residues. Germline CDR1 is MNHEY and CDR2 is SMNVEV (reference sequence). With 2 bases removed from V and 0 bases from J, the gap between germline ends came to 11 bases. The CDR3 protein is CASSLRGGSSYNEQFF. CDR3 bases: TGTGCCAGCAGTTTAAGGGGGGGAAGCTCCTACAATGAGCAGTTCTTC.

This clonotype was counted at least ten times. V and J are TRBV3-1 and TRBJ1-3, with D unclear. The CDR3 totals 15 residues. Germline CDR1 is LGHDT and CDR2 is YNNKEL (reference sequence). The V and J ends lost 0 bases and 4 bases respectively, with 10 bases between them. This CDR3 is CASSQDSGNGNTIYF. The CDR3 DNA reads as TGTGCCAGCAGCCAAGATTCTGGGAACGGAAACACCATATATTTT.

Ten or more counts support this clonotype. The chain employs TRBV5-1 and TRBJ2-3, with 10 bases that match TRBD2. Germline lookup yields CDR1 SGHRS and CDR2 YFSETQ. The CDR3 consists of 16 residues. V lost 1 base and J lost 2; bases outside the gene matches: 4. The chain's CDR3 is CASSLRSGGTTDTQYF. DNA for the CDR3: TGCGCCAGCAGCTTGCGTAGCGGGGGGACCACAGATACGCAGTATTTT.

This clonotype was seen at least ten times. The chain links TRBV29-1 to TRBJ1-1; D is possibly TRBD1 (5 bases). The CDR3 sequence is 14 residues long. The germline CDR1 and CDR2 sequences are SQVTM and ANQGSEA. Trimming took 1 base from V and 2 from J, leaving 11 bases between them. DNA of the CDR3: TGCAGCGTTGAAGTTAGGGGAAGAAACACTGAAGCTTTCTTT. Translation: CSVEVRGRNTEAFF.

The rearrangement uses TRBV5-4 and TRBJ1-6; D might be TRBD1 (5 bases). The CDR3 has 16 amino acids. Germline V gene data show CDR1 as SGHNT and CDR2 as YYREEE (reference sequence). V lost 6 bases and J 0 bases, leaving 13 bases between the germline ends. The CDR3 bases are TGTGCCAGCACCCTGGGACCGACCTCCTATAATTCACCCCTCCACTTT. This encodes CASTLGPTSYNSPLHF.

The table lists this clonotype with many counts. The chain uses TRBV28 and TRBJ2-7; D is undetermined. From germline, CDR1 is MDHEN and CDR2 SYDVKM. Trimming left V 3 bases short and J 1 base short, with 7 bases between. The CDR3 has 13 amino acids. The CDR3 region has the DNA TGTGCCAGCAGTTTTAGCCCATCCTACGAGCAGTACTTC. Amino acids: CASSFSPSYEQYF.

This clonotype was found many times. The chain combines TRBV18 with TRBJ1-2; TRBD1 agrees at 9 bases. Per the germline V gene, CDR1 is KGHSH and CDR2 is LQKENI. V lost 0 bases to trimming and J lost 6 bases; unmatched junction nucleotides: 2. The CDR3 spans 14 residues. In DNA form, the CDR3 reads TGTGCCAGCTCACCACCGGGACAGGGAAATGGCTACACCTTC. It codes for CASSPPGQGNGYTF.

This clonotype was detected many times. J is TRBJ1-1 and V is TRBV30; 7 nucleotides match TRBD1. The germline V gene has CDR1 GTSNPN and CDR2 SVGIG (reference sequence). V trimming: 2 bases; J trimming: 0 bases; junction bases outside the gene matches: 3. The CDR3 consists of 14 residues. The chain's CDR3 is CAWSKGTVNTEAFF. The CDR3 DNA reads as TGTGCCTGGAGTAAGGGGACAGTGAACACTGAAGCTTTCTTT. The whole variable domain, remainder taken from reference TRBV30 and TRBJ1-1, is SQTIHQWPATLVQPVGSPLSLECTVEGTSNPNLYWYRQAAGRGLQLLFYSVGIGQISSEVPQNLSASRPQDRQFILSSKKLLLSDSGFYLCAWSKGTVNTEAFFGQGTRLTVV.

This clonotype was observed many times. This chain joins TRBV5-1 and TRBJ1-1; 9 positions match TRBD1. This CDR3 region has 17 residues. V lost 4 bases, J lost 5 bases, and 15 bases stayed unmatched. From germline, CDR1 is SGHRS and CDR2 YFSETQ. The CDR3 region has the DNA TGCGCCAGCAGCGACCACAGGGGGCTGGGAAGCGTGACTGAAGCTTTCTTT. Its protein is CASSDHRGLGSVTEAFF.